This T cell receptor beta chain stems from a study of cytomegalovirus exposure and HLA in healthy donors. TCRdb keeps only in-frame clones here, not all; method: immunoSEQ multiplex PCR. The data show about 260,000 clones, less than 95% seen once. The CDR3 runs 12 residues. The V gene lost 7 bases and the J gene lost 5 bases, with 9 bases spanning the gap. Germline-derived CDR1 and CDR2 are SGHRS and YFSETQ. The chain links TRBV5-1 to TRBJ2-2, with a possible D match to TRBD2 (5 bases). The clonotype was recovered from a woman aged 25 to 45 in good health and CMV-seronegative. Sequencing was done on a sample of PBMCs. The CDR3 DNA follows: TGCGCCAGCGGCCCGGGGACCGGGGAGCTGTTTTTT. Protein sequence: CASGPGTGELFF.